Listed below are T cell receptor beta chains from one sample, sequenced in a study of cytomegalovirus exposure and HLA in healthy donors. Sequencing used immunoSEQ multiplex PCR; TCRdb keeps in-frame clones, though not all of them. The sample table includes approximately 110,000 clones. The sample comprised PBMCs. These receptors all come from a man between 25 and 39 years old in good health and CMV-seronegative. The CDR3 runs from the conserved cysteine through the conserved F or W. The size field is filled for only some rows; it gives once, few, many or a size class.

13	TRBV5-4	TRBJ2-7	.	CASGGEPSYEQYF
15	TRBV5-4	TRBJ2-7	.	CASSRDTSGSWEQYF
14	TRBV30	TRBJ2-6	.	CAWKPRAAANVLTF
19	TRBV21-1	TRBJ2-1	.	CASSKVNSGNYRSYNEQFF
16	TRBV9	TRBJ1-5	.	CASSARTGWRNQPQHF
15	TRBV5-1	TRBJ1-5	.	CASSLTGGSNQPQHF
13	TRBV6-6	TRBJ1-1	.	CASSYSGGAGAFF
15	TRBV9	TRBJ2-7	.	CASSAGGTSGYEQYF
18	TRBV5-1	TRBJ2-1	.	CASSYRGGRLAVSGEQFF
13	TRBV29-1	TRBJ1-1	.	CSELGHSGTEAFF
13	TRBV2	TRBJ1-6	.	CASSLTGTSPLHF
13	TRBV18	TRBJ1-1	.	CASSPTGSAEAFF
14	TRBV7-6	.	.	CASSLAGGPYEQYF
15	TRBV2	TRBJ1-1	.	CASRRTDRARTEAFF
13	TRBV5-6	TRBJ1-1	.	CASSLAVYTEAFF
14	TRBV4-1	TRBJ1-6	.	CASSQDLQATTLHF
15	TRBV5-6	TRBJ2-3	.	CASSFPGPARDTQYF
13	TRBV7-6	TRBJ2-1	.	CASSLVNSNEQFF
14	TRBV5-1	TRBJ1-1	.	CASSPGQGETEAFF
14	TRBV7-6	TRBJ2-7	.	CASSLGWGRDEQYF
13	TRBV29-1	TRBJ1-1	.	CSVEGYGDTEAFF
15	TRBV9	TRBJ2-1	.	CASSVGPGAPNEQFF
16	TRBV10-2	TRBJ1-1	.	CASSEPTAWMNTEAFF
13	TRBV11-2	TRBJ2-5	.	CASSIRMGETQYF
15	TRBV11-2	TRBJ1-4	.	CASSVGQGTNEKLFF
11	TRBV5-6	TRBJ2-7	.	CASSLSSEQYF
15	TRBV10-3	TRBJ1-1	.	CAISEAGEMNTEAFF
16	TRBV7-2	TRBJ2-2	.	CASSSRLAAHTGELFF
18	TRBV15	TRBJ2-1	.	CATSRDLGRLAGEDEQFF
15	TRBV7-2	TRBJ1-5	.	CASSLRQGSNQPQHF
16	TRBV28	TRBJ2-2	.	CASSSRDRVDTGELFF
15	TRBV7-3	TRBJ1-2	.	CASSPNVGGVYGYTF
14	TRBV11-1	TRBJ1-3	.	CASSSDTFGNTIYF
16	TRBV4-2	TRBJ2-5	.	CASSPKLAGDVETQYF
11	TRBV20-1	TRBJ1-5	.	CSAFLNQPQHF
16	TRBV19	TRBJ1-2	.	CASSTPRDRANYGYTF
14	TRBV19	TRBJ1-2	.	CATQRGHGYAGYTF
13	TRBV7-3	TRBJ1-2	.	CASSPAGNYGYTF
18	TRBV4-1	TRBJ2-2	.	CASSQGQVAGGRTGELFF
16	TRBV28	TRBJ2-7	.	CASSLGTGTGEYEQYF
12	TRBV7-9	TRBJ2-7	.	CASSLVGSEQYF
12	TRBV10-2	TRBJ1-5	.	CASRQGDQPQHF
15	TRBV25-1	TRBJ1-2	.	CASSAETGGVSGYTF
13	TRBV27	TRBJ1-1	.	CASSDSLNTEAFF
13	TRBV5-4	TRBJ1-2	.	CASSLGQDYGYTF
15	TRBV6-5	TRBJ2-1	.	CASSVLAGAYNEQFF
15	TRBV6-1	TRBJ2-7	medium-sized	CASSEEAGGVYEQYF
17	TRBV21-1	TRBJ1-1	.	CASSKKGSREGVTEAFF
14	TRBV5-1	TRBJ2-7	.	CASSFGTGYYEQYF
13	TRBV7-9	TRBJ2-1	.	CASTIQGLDEQFF
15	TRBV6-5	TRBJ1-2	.	CASSPHPDRGSGYTF
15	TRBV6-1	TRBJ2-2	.	CASSGVAGETGELFF
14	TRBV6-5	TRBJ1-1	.	CASSRATGIPEAFF
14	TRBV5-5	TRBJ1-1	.	CASSLALSHTEAFF
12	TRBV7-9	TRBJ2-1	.	CASSPWRDEQFF
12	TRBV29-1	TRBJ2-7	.	CSVARQPYEQYF
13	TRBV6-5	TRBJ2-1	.	CASSYALDSGEFF
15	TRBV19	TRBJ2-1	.	CASSGSSVYYNEQFF